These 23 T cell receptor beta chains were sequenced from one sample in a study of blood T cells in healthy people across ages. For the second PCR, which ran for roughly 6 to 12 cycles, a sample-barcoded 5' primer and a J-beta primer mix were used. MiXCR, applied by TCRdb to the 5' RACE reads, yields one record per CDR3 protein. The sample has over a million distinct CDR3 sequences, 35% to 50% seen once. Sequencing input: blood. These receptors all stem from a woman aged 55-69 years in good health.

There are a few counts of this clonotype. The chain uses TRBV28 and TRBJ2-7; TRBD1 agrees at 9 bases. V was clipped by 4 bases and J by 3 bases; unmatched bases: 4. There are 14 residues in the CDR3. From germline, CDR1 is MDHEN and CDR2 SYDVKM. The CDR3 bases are TGTGCCAGCAGTTCCGGGACAGGGAACTACGAGCAGTACTTC. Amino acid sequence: CASSSGTGNYEQYF.

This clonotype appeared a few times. DNA of the CDR3: TGTGCCTGGAGGGGACAGGGGTTAATAAATGAGCAGTTCTTC. Its translation: CAWRGQGLINEQFF. The rearrangement links TRBV30 to TRBJ2-1; 10 positions match TRBD1. V was pared by 3 bases and J by 7 bases, with 6 bases of the junction left unmatched. CDR3 length equals 14 residues. Per germline, CDR1 GTSNPN and CDR2 SVGIG (reference sequence).

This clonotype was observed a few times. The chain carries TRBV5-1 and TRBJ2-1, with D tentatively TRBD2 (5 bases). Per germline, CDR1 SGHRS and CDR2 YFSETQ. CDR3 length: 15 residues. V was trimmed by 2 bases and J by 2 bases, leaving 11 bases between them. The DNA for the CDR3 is TGCGCCAGCAGCTTTAGCGCGATGACCTACAATGAGCAGTTCTTC. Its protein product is CASSFSAMTYNEQFF.

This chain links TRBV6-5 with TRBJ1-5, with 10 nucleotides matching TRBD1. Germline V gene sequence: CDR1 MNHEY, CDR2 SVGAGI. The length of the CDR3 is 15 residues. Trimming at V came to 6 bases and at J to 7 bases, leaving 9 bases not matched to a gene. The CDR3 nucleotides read TGTGCCAGCAGGGAAGGGACAGGGGTTGTGCAGCCCCAGCATTTT. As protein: CASREGTGVVQPQHF.

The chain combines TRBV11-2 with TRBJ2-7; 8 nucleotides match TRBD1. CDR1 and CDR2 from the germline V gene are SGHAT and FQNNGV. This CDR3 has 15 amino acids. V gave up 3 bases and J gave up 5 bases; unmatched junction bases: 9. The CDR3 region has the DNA TGTGCCAGCAGCTTGGAGACAGGGGTTTGGAACGAGCAGTACTTC. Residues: CASSLETGVWNEQYF.

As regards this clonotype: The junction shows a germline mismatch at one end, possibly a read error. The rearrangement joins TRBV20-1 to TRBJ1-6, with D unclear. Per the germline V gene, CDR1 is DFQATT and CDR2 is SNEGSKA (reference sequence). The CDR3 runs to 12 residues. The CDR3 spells CSARDNVSPLYF. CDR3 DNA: TGCAGTGCTAGAGACAATGTGTCACCCCTCTACTTT.

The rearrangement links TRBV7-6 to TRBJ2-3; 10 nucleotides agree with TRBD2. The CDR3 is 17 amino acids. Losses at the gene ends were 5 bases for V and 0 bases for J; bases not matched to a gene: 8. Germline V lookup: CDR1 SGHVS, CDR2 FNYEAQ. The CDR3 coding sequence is TGTGCCAGCAGCCTGCCTAGCGGGAGTTCTAGCACAGATACGCAGTATTTT. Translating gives CASSLPSGSSSTDTQYF. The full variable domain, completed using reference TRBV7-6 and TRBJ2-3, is GAGVSQSPRYKVTKRGQDVALRCDPISGHVSLYWYRQALGQGPEFLTYFNYEAQQDKSGLPNDRFSAERPEGSISTLTIQRTEQRDSAMYRCASSLPSGSSSTDTQYFGPGTRLTVL.

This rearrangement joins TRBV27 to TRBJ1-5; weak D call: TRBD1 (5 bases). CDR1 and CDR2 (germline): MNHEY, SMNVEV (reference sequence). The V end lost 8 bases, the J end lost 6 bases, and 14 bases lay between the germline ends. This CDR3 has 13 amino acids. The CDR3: CASRIGASQPQHF. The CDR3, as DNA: TGTGCCAGCCGTATCGGGGCGAGTCAGCCCCAGCATTTT.

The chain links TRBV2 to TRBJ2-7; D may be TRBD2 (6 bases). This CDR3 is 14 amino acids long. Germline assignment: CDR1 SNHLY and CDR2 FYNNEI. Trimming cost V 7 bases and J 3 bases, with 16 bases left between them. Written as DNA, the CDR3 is TGTGCCAGCAAGTGGAGGAGGGGTGACTACGAGCAGTACTTC. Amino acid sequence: CASKWRRGDYEQYF. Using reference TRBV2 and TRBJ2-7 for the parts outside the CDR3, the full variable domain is EPEVTQTPSHQVTQMGQEVILRCVPISNHLYFYWYRQILGQKVEFLVSFYNNEISEKSEIFDDQFSVERPDGSNFTLKIRSTKLEDSAMYFCASKWRRGDYEQYFGPGTRLTVT.

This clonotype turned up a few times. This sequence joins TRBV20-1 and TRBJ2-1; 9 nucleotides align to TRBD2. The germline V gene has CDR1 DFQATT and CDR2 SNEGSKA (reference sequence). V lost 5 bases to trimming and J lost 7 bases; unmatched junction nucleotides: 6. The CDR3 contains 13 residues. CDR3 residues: CSAGRLAENEQFF. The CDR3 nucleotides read TGCAGTGCTGGTAGACTAGCGGAAAATGAGCAGTTCTTC.

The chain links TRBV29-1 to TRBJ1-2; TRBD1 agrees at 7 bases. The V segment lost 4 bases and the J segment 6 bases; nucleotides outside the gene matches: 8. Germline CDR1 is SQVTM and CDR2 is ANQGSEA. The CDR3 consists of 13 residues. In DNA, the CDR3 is TGCAGCGTTGGCCCGGGACAGCTAGATGGCTACACCTTC. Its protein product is CSVGPGQLDGYTF.

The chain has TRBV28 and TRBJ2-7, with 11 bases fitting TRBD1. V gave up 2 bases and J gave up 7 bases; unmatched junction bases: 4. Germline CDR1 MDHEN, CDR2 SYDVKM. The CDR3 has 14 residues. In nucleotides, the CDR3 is TGTGCCAGCAGTTTACATGGGACAGGGGGAGAGCAGTACTTC. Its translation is CASSLHGTGGEQYF.

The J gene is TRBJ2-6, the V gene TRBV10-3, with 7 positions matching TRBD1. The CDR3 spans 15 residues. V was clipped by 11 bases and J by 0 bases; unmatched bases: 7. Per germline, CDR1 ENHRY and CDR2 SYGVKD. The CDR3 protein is CAARDSPSGANVLTF. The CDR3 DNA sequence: TGTGCCGCCAGGGACAGCCCCTCTGGGGCCAACGTCCTGACTTTC.

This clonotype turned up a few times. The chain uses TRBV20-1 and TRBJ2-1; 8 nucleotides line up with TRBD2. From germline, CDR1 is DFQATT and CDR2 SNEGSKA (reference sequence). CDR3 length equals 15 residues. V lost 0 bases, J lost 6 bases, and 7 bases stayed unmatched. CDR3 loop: CSARDREGPANEQFF. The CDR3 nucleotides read TGCAGTGCTAGAGATCGGGAGGGCCCCGCCAATGAGCAGTTCTTC.

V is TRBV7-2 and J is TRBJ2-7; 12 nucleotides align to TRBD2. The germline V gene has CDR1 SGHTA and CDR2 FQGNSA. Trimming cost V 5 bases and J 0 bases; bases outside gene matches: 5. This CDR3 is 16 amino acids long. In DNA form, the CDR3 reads TGTGCCAGCAGCCCTCGACTAGCGGGGGACTCCTACGAGCAGTACTTC. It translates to CASSPRLAGDSYEQYF.

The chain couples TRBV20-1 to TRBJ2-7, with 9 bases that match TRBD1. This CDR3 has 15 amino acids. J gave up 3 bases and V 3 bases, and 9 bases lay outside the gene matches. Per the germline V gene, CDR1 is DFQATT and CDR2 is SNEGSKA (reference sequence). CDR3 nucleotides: TGCAGTGCTAGCCCGGGACAGGGCGAGTACTACGAGCAGTACTTC. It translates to CSASPGQGEYYEQYF.

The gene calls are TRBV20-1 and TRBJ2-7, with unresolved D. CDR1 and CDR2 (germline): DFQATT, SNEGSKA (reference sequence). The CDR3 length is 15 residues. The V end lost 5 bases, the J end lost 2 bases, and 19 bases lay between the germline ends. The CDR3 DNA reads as TGCAGTGCTGGATTGATGGATGCAGCCACCTACGAGCAGTACTTC. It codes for CSAGLMDAATYEQYF.

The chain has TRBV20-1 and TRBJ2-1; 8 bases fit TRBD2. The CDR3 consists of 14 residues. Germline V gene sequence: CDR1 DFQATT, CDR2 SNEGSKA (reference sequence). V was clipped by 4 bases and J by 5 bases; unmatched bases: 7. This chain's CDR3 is CSANYIAGNNEQFF. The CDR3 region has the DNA TGCAGTGCTAACTATATAGCGGGAAACAATGAGCAGTTCTTC.

CDR3 nucleotide sequence: TGTGCCAGCAGTCAGGGATGGAGGGGCAATGAGCAGTTCTTC. Its translation is CASSQGWRGNEQFF. This chain connects TRBV6-5 to TRBJ2-1, with TRBD2 as a possible D gene (6 bases). CDR3 length: 14 amino acids. V was trimmed by 5 bases and J by 6 bases, leaving 14 bases between them. Germline V gene lookup returns CDR1 MNHEY and CDR2 SVGAGI.

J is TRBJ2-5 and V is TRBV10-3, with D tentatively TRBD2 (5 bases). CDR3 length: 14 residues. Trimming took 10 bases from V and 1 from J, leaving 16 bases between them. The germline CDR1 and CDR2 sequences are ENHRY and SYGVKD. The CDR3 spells CATSSKDSQETQYF. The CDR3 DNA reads TGTGCCACCTCCAGCAAGGACTCCCAAGAGACCCAGTACTTC.

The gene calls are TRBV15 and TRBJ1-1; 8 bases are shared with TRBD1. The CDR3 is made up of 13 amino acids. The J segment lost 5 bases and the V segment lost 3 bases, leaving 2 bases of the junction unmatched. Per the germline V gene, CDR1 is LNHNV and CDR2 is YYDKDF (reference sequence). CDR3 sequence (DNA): TGTGCCACCAGCAGGACAGGGGTGACTGAAGCTTTCTTT. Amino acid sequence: CATSRTGVTEAFF.

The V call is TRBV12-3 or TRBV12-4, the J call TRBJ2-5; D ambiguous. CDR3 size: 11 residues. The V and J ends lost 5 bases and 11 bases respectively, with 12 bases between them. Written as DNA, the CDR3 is TGTGCCAGCAGTGTTAGAAGTGAGCAGTACTTC. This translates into CASSVRSEQYF.

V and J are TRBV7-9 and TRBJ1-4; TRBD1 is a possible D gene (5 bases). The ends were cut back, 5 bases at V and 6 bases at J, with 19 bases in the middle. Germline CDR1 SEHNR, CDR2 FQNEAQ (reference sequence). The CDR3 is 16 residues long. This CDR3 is CASSPPGAGGDEKLFF. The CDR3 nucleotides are TGTGCCAGCAGCCCCCCCGGGGCAGGCGGGGATGAAAAACTGTTTTTT.